Shown below are 18 T cell receptor beta chains from a single sample sequenced in a study of Ad26.COV2.S vaccination and SARS-CoV-2 variants. Stated treatment: some 20 received Ad26.COV2.S at low or high dose, single or two shots; 5 received placebo; per-sample allocation not given. Samples came from day 63 after the first vaccine or placebo injection. Repertoires were generated with immunoSEQ multiplex PCR, while TCRdb's copy carries only in-frame clones and drops some. Of about 680,000 clones in the sample, around 90% were seen once. The sample was peripheral blood, taken in a trial of Ad26.COV2.S vaccine versus placebo. The origin of the receptors is a person between 18 and 59 years old who received the Ad26.COV2.S COVID-19 vaccine or a placebo.

There are a few counts of this clone. The chain has TRBV10-3 and TRBJ2-3; no clear D. The CDR3 contains 13 residues. Looked up from germline, CDR1 is ENHRY and CDR2 is SYGVKD. V was clipped by 4 bases and J by 2 bases, with 7 bases between them. CDR3 region: CAISVGITDTQYF. As DNA, the CDR3 is TGTGCCATCAGTGTGGGAATCACAGATACGCAGTATTTT.

The chain links TRBV3-1 (or the pseudogene TRBV3-2) to TRBJ2-1; 7 bases agree with TRBD2. Germline CDR1 is LGHDT and CDR2 is YNNKEL (reference sequence). With V trimmed by 1 base and J by 12 bases, 12 bases remained unmatched. The CDR3 spans 15 residues. The CDR3 coding sequence is TGTGCCAGCAGCCAAGCCGGGACCGGTTGGGAGGGGCAGTTCTTC. As protein: CASSQAGTGWEGQFF.

The genes are TRBV15 and TRBJ2-1, with D perhaps given as TRBD1 or TRBD2 (6 bases each). Germline-derived CDR1 and CDR2 are LNHNV and YYDKDF (reference sequence). V was clipped by 0 bases and J by 6 bases, with 15 bases between them. The CDR3 runs 16 residues. DNA of the CDR3: TGTGCCACCAGCAGAGATTCGGGGGCGTATAGCAATGAGCAGTTCTTC. Translating it yields CATSRDSGAYSNEQFF.

Only a few counts were recorded for this clone. V gene TRBV6-5 combines with J gene TRBJ1-6; tentative D call: TRBD1 (5 bases). Trimming removed 5 bases at V and 7 bases at J, with 9 bases between. The CDR3 contains 13 residues. Germline V CDR1 and CDR2: MNHEY, SVGAGI. The CDR3 loop reads CASSRDGNSPLHF. As DNA, the CDR3 is TGTGCCAGCAGTCGGGACGGAAATTCACCCCTCCACTTT.

The rearrangement links TRBV24-1 to TRBJ2-3; possibly TRBD1 for D (7 bases). CDR1 and CDR2 from the germline V gene are KGHDR and SFDVKD. The CDR3 is made up of 20 amino acids. The ends were cut back, 8 bases at V and 3 bases at J, with 32 bases in the middle. This CDR3 is CATNTVLAQGKGGKTDTQYF. Here the CDR3 DNA reads TGTGCCACCAACACAGTCCTCGCACAGGGGAAGGGGGGTAAAACAGATACGCAGTATTTT.

The V and J genes are TRBV3-1 (or the pseudogene TRBV3-2) and TRBJ1-2; 7 bases are a match to TRBD1. CDR3 length: 17 residues. With V trimmed by 1 base and J by 6 bases, 14 bases remained unmatched. Germline V gene sequence: CDR1 LGHDT, CDR2 YNNKEL (reference sequence). The CDR3 DNA follows: TGTGCCAGCAGCCAAGGGACAGGAAACGGCTTTGGGGATGGCTACACCTTC. Its protein is CASSQGTGNGFGDGYTF.

This clone has a single count. This chain joins TRBV27 and TRBJ1-2; the D gene is possibly TRBD1 (5 bases). The CDR3 runs to 13 residues. V was trimmed by 8 bases and J by 4 bases, leaving 14 bases between them. Per germline, CDR1 MNHEY and CDR2 SMNVEV (reference sequence). Written as DNA, the CDR3 is TGTGCCAGCGGTGACTATGACAGCTATGGCTACACCTTC. Its translation is CASGDYDSYGYTF.

The chain links TRBV11-2 to TRBJ2-3, with TRBD1 identical over 7 bases. Per the germline V gene, CDR1 is SGHAT and CDR2 is FQNNGV. V was clipped by 5 bases and J by 7 bases; unmatched bases: 3. This CDR3 spans 12 amino acids. The CDR3 spells CASSQQGYTQYF. The DNA for the CDR3 is TGTGCCAGCAGCCAACAGGGGTATACGCAGTATTTT.

The J gene is TRBJ2-7, the V gene TRBV25-1; no definite D call. Germline V gene sequence: CDR1 MGHDK, CDR2 SYGVNS. The CDR3 is 14 amino acids. V lost 1 base and J lost 1, with 8 bases in between. For the CDR3, the DNA is TGTGCCAGCAGTGAATCTGGACGGTCCTACGAGCAGTACTTC. This sequence encodes CASSESGRSYEQYF.

The rearrangement links TRBV11-2 to TRBJ1-3; no definite D call. The CDR3 runs to 15 residues. Trimming cost V 1 base and J 8 bases, with 15 bases left between them. CDR1 is SGHAT, CDR2 FQNNGV, per germline. The CDR3 is CASSLGVAFGDTIYF. Written as DNA, the CDR3 is TGTGCCAGCAGCTTAGGGGTAGCCTTCGGAGACACCATATATTTT.

The chain links TRBV11-2 to TRBJ2-1; TRBD1 might be the D (5 bases). Between the trimmed V and J ends, which lost 1 base and 10 bases, there was a span of 11 bases. CDR3 length: 13 residues. Looked up from germline, CDR1 is SGHAT and CDR2 is FQNNGV. As DNA, the CDR3 is TGTGCCAGCAGCTTAGCTCCGACAGAAGAGCAGTTCTTC. Translating it yields CASSLAPTEEQFF.

This rearrangement joins TRBV3-1 (or the pseudogene TRBV3-2) to TRBJ2-1; D is perhaps TRBD2 (7 bases). The V end was cut by 1 base, the J end by 2 bases, with 12 bases between. The CDR3 length is 16 residues. Germline V lookup: CDR1 LGHDT, CDR2 YNNKEL (reference sequence). The CDR3 is CASSQAGGGPYNEQFF. DNA for the CDR3: TGTGCCAGCAGCCAAGCCGGCGGGGGCCCCTACAATGAGCAGTTCTTC.

The chain has TRBV5-4 and TRBJ2-5; possible D gene TRBD2, 7 bases. Between the trimmed V and J ends, which lost 4 bases and 5 bases, there was a span of 15 bases. The CDR3 contains 14 residues. The germline V gene encodes CDR1 SGHNT and CDR2 YYREEE (reference sequence). The CDR3 is CASSRGGEAETQYF. CDR3 sequence (DNA): TGTGCCAGCAGCAGGGGGGGGGAAGCGGAGACCCAGTACTTC.

This chain joins TRBV3-1 (or the pseudogene TRBV3-2) and TRBJ1-3; D is ambiguous. CDR3 size: 15 residues. V lost 0 bases to trimming and J lost 4 bases, with 10 bases between them. The V gene's germline CDR1 is LGHDT and CDR2 YNNKEL (reference sequence). The DNA for the CDR3 is TGTGCCAGCAGCCAAGACGGAGGATCAGGAAACACCATATATTTT. Translating it yields CASSQDGGSGNTIYF.

The J gene is TRBJ2-7, the V gene TRBV6-5, with D possibly matching TRBD1 (5 bases). Looked up from germline, CDR1 is MNHEY and CDR2 is SVGAGI. V was trimmed by 0 bases and J by 6 bases, leaving 15 bases between them. The CDR3 is made up of 15 amino acids. DNA for the CDR3: TGTGCCAGCAGTTACTCGACAGTGGGTCCGGGCGAGCAGTACTTC. Its translation is CASSYSTVGPGEQYF.

The chain is built from TRBV4-2 and TRBJ1-2; unclear D gene. The V gene's germline CDR1 is LGHNA and CDR2 YNFKEQ. This CDR3 is built from 15 residues. V was shortened by 5 bases and J by 5 bases, with 18 bases between the two germline ends. The CDR3 sequence is CASSNTHRTSYGYTF. CDR3 DNA: TGTGCCAGCAGCAACACGCACAGAACCTCATATGGCTACACCTTC.

Here the CDR3 DNA reads TGCGCCAGCACTCGAGAACGGGACAGGACGGACACCATATATTTT. This codes for CASTRERDRTDTIYF. The rearrangement links TRBV5-1 to TRBJ1-3, with 8 nucleotides matching TRBD1. The CDR3 extends over 15 amino acids. V trimming: 6 bases; J trimming: 8 bases; junction bases outside the gene matches: 13. Germline V gives CDR1 SGHRS, CDR2 YFSETQ.

This chain joins TRBV19 and TRBJ2-5; 12 bases fit TRBD2. Germline V gene data show CDR1 as LNHDA and CDR2 as SQIVND (reference sequence). This CDR3 comprises 13 residues. V trimming: 10 bases; J trimming: 7 bases; junction bases outside the gene matches: 7. The CDR3 coding sequence is TGTGCCACCTCGACTAGCGGGAGAGGGACCCAGTACTTC. The encoded protein is CATSTSGRGTQYF.